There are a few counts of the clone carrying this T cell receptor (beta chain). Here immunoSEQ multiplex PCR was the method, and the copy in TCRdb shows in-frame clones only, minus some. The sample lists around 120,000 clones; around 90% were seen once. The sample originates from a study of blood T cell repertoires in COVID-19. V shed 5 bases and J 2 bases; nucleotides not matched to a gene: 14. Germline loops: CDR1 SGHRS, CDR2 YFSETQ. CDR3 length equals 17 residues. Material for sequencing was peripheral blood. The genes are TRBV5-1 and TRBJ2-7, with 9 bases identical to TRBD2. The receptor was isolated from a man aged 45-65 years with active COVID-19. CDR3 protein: CASSFTRSGGIPYEQYF. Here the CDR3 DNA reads TGCGCCAGCAGTTTTACGAGGAGCGGGGGGATTCCCTACGAGCAGTACTTC.